This T cell receptor (beta chain) originates from a study of cytomegalovirus exposure and HLA in healthy donors. The method was immunoSEQ multiplex PCR; TCRdb's version includes in-frame clones alone and lacks a portion of them. Of 50,000 or so clones listed, roughly 89% are singletons. This CDR3 has 14 amino acids. The germline V gene has CDR1 MNHEY and CDR2 SVGAGI. V dropped 7 bases and J dropped 2 bases, with 15 bases sitting between them. This clonotype was obtained from a woman under 30 in good health and CMV-seropositive. Sequenced sample: PBMCs. The V call is TRBV6-5, the J call TRBJ2-7; D is perhaps TRBD2 (5 bases). CDR3 sequence (DNA): TGTGCCAGCACCAACCCCGGGGAAACCTACGAGCAGTACTTC. Translated, it gives CASTNPGETYEQYF.